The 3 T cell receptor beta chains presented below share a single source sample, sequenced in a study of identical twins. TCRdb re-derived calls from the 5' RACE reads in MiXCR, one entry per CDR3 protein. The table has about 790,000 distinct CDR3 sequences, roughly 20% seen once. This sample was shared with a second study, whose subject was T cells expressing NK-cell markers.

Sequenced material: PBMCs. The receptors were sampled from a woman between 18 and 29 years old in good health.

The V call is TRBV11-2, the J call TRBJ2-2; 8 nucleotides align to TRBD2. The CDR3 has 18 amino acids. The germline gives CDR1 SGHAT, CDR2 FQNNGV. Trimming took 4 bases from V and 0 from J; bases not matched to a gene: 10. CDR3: CASSSPLGGRPNTGELFF. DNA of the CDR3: TGTGCCAGCAGCTCCCCTCTGGGCGGGAGGCCGAACACCGGGGAGCTGTTTTTT.

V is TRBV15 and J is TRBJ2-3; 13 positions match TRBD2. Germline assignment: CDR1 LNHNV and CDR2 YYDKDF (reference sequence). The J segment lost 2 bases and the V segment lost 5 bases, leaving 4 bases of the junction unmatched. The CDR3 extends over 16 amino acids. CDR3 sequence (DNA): TGTGCCACCAGCCTGGGACTAGCGGGGACCACAGATACGCAGTATTTT. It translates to CATSLGLAGTTDTQYF.

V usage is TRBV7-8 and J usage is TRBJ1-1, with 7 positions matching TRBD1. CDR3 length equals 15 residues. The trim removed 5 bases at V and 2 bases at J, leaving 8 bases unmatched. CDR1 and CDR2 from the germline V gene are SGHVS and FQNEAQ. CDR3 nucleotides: TGTGCCAGCAGCCCCTCGAGACAGGGAAACACTGAAGCTTTCTTT. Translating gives CASSPSRQGNTEAFF.